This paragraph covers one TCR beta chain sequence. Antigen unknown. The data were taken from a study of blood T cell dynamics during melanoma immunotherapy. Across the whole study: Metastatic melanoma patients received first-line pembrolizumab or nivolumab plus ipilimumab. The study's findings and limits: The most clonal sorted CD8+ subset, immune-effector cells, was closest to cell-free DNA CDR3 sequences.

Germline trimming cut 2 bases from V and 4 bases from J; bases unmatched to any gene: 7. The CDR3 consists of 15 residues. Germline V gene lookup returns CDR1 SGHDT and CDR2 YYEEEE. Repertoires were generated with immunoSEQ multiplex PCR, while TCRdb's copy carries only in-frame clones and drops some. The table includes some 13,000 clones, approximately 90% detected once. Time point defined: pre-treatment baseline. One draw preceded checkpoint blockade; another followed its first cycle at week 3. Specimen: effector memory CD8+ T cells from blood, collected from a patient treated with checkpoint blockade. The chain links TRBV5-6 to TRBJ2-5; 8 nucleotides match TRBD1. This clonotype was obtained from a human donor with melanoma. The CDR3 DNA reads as TGTGCCAGCAGCTTAGACAGGGGCTTGGGAGAGACCCAGTACTTC. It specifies CASSLDRGLGETQYF.